Given below is one TCR beta chain in context. The CDR3 extends over 15 amino acids. Germline V gene lookup returns CDR1 SNHLY and CDR2 FYNNEI. The V and J ends lost 6 bases and 5 bases, in that order; junction bases with no gene match: 10. Original processing methods: Scientists estimated how many nucleated cells there were by amplifying reference gene primers. The protocol was immunoSEQ multiplex PCR, while the TCRdb copy is restricted to in-frame clones and leaves out a portion. That table supplies the V and J calls and clone size; D and trimming were determined from the DNA. The data contain 30,000 to 40,000 clones, almost 90% of them singletons. The entry originates in a study of blood T cell repertoires in COVID-19.

The J gene is TRBJ2-5, the V gene TRBV2; 9 bases align to TRBD1. The source of this sequence is a human donor in a cohort sampled during active COVID-19. The sample was peripheral blood. The CDR3 coding sequence is TGTGCCAGCAGGCGTCTTAGGACAGGGGAGGAGACCCAGTACTTC. Translation: CASRRLRTGEETQYF.